This T cell receptor beta chain was sequenced during a study of radiotherapy plus CTLA-4 blockade in lung cancer. Whole-study results and caveats: Strongest reported response predictors: early blood clone changes and post-radiation interferon-beta. Blood saw expansion of tumor-derived TCR clones after radiotherapy plus ipilimumab.

As for this clone: What it binds is not known.

Germline CDR1 reads SGHRS; CDR2 reads YFSETQ. V was clipped by 3 bases and J by 1 base, with 15 bases between them. The CDR3 sequence is 16 residues long. TCRdb's table, derived via immunoSEQ multiplex PCR, lists solely in-frame clones and lacks some. This sample yields 85,000 to 120,000 clones, of which over 75% are seen a single time; over 2% belongs to the top ten. Participants had chemo-refractory metastatic non-small-cell lung cancer and were treated with focal radiation plus ipilimumab CTLA-4 blockade. This receptor was taken from a human donor with non-small cell lung cancer that progressed on radiotherapy plus ipilimumab. Some clones in this sample may be carry-over from other donors' samples. This chain connects TRBV5-1 to TRBJ2-3, with D possibly being TRBD1 or TRBD2 (5 bases each). The source material was peripheral blood, sampled from a patient treated with radiotherapy plus ipilimumab. For the CDR3, the DNA is TGCGCCAGCAGCTCCTGGGACCCCTATGGCACAGATACGCAGTATTTT. Translating gives CASSSWDPYGTDTQYF.